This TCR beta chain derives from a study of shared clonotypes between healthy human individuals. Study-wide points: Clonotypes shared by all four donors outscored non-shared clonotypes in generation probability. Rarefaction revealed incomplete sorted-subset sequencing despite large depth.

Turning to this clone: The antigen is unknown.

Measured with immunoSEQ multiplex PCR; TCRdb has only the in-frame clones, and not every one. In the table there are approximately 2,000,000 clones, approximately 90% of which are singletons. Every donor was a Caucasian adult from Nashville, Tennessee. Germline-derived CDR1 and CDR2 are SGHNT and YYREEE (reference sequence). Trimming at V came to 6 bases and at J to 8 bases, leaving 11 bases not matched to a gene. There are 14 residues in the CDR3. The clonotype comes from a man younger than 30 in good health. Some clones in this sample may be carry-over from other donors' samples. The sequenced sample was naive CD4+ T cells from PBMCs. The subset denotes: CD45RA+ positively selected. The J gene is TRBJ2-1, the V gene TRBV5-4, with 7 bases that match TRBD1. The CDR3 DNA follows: TGTGCCAGCATTCCGGCAGGGGGAAGTGATGAGCAGTTCTTC. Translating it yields CASIPAGGSDEQFF.